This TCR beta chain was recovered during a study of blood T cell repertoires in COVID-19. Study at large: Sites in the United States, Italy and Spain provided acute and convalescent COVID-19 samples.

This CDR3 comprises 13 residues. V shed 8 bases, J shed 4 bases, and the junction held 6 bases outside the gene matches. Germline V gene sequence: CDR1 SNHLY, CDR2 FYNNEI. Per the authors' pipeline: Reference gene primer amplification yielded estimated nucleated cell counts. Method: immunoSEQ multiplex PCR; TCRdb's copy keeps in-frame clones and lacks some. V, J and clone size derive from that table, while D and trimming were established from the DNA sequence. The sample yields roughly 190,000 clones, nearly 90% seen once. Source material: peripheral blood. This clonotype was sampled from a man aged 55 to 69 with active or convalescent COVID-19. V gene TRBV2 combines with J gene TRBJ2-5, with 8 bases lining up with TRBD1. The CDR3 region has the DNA TGTGCCAGCGGGATGGGACAGGTAGAGACCCAGTACTTC. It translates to CASGMGQVETQYF. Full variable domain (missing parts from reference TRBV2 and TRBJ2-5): EPEVTQTPSHQVTQMGQEVILRCVPISNHLYFYWYRQILGQKVEFLVSFYNNEISEKSEIFDDQFSVERPDGSNFTLKIRSTKLEDSAMYFCASGMGQVETQYFGPGTRLLVL.